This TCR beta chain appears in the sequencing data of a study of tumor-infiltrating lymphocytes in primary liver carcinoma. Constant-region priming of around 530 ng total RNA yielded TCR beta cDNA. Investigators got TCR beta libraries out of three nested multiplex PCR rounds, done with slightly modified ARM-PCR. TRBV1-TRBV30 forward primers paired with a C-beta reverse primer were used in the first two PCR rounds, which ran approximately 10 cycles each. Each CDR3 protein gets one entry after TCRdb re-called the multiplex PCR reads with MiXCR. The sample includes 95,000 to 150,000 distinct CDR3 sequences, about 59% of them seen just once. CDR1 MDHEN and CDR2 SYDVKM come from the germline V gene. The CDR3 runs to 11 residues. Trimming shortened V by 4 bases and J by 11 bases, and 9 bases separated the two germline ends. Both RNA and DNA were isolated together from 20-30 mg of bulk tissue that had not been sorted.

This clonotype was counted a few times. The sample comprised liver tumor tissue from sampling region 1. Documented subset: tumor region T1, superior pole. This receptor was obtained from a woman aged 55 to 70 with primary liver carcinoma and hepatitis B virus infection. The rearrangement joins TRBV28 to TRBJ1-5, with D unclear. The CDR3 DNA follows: TGTGCCAGCAGTTCATACGGGACCCAGCATTTT. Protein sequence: CASSSYGTQHF.